These 30 T cell receptor beta chains were sequenced from one sample in a study of graft-versus-host responses after intestinal transplantation. Their antigen targets remain unknown. Using immunoSEQ multiplex PCR, the repertoire was profiled, and TCRdb retains in-frame clones only, with some absent. The data show roughly 100,000 clones, about nine tenths seen once. This specimen was unstimulated CD4+ T cells sorted from spleen or lymph node cells, taken before transplant. Source of these receptors: a human donor who was the organ donor for an intestinal transplant.

V and J are TRBV7-6 and TRBJ2-4; D unclear. CDR1 and CDR2 from the germline V gene are SGHVS and FNYEAQ. The CDR3 loop spans 16 amino acids. V lost 1 base and J 0 bases, leaving 10 bases between the germline ends. The CDR3 protein is CASSLVQPLAKNIQYF. The CDR3 region has the DNA TGTGCCAGCAGCTTAGTACAGCCACTAGCCAAAAACATTCAGTACTTC.

The chain employs TRBV7-9 and TRBJ1-2, with no clear D. Trimming stripped 3 bases from V and 6 bases from J, with 11 bases between. The CDR3 spans 13 residues. Germline V lookup: CDR1 SEHNR, CDR2 FQNEAQ (reference sequence). CDR3 bases: TGTGCCAGCAGCTTTCGGGTCGCGGATGGCTACACCTTC. Translating gives CASSFRVADGYTF.

V gene TRBV5-1 combines with J gene TRBJ1-1; D call uncertain. Trimming pared 1 base from V and 0 bases from J, leaving 7 bases between. The CDR3 extends over 14 amino acids. Germline CDR1 reads SGHRS; CDR2 reads YFSETQ. The CDR3 reads CASSLQIMNTEAFF. The CDR3, as DNA: TGCGCCAGCAGCTTGCAGATTATGAACACTGAAGCTTTCTTT. Looking up the rest from reference TRBV5-1 and TRBJ1-1 gives the full variable domain: KAGVTQTPRYLIKTRGQQVTLSCSPISGHRSVSWYQQTPGQGLQFLFEYFSETQRNKGNFPGRFSGRQFSNSRSEMNVSTLELGDSALYLCASSLQIMNTEAFFGQGTRLTVV.

Concerning this clone: The junction shows a germline mismatch at one end, possibly a read error. The chain links TRBV7-2 to TRBJ2-5; 13 positions match TRBD2. This CDR3 has 15 amino acids. CDR1 is SGHTA, CDR2 FQGNSA, per germline. The CDR3 DNA follows: TGTGCCAGCAGCAAGGGACTAGCGGGGCAAGGGACCCAGTACTTC. This sequence encodes CASSKGLAGQGTQYF.

The V gene is TRBV23-1, the J gene TRBJ1-1, with D perhaps matching TRBD1 (6 bases). TRBV23-1 is classed as an ORF, of uncertain function. Trimming cost V 0 bases and J 3 bases, with 23 bases left between them. This CDR3 comprises 19 residues. CDR3 sequence (DNA): TGCGCCAGCAGTCAATCCGCTAGGGGGAAGGGCCCCCGCTACACTGAAGCTTTCTTT. This translates into CASSQSARGKGPRYTEAFF.

This clone was counted between two and nine times. J is TRBJ1-3 and V is TRBV5-1; weak D call: TRBD1 (6 bases). This CDR3 region has 14 residues. Trimming removed 0 bases at V and 4 bases at J, with 8 bases between. Germline-derived CDR1 and CDR2 are SGHRS and YFSETQ. The CDR3 loop is CASSLEGVGNTIYF. CDR3 nucleotide sequence: TGCGCCAGCAGCTTGGAGGGGGTAGGAAACACCATATATTTT.

This sequence joins TRBV4-3 and TRBJ2-7, with TRBD1 matching 10 bases. Germline assignment: CDR1 LGHNA and CDR2 YSLEER. J lost 7 bases, V lost 5 bases, and 8 bases had no gene match. The CDR3 extends over 14 amino acids. The CDR3 is CASSLRQGAGEQYF. CDR3 DNA sequence: TGCGCCAGCAGCTTAAGACAGGGGGCGGGGGAGCAGTACTTC.

This rearrangement joins TRBV30 to TRBJ1-4; D is uncertain. The V end was cut by 0 bases, the J end by 6 bases, with 14 bases between. This CDR3 contains 15 residues. The V gene's germline CDR1 is GTSNPN and CDR2 SVGIG (reference sequence). The CDR3 spells CAWSVQFGWDEKLFF. The DNA for the CDR3 is TGTGCCTGGAGTGTACAGTTCGGTTGGGATGAAAAACTGTTTTTT.

V and J are TRBV4-3 and TRBJ1-3; D ambiguous. The germline CDR1 and CDR2 sequences are LGHNA and YSLEER. V gave up 0 bases and J gave up 8 bases, with 11 bases separating them. The CDR3 consists of 14 residues. The CDR3 DNA is TGCGCCAGCAGCCAAGACAGGATTAAGGACACCATATATTTT. Translated, it gives CASSQDRIKDTIYF.

The J gene is TRBJ2-7, the V gene TRBV5-1, with D possibly matching TRBD2 (6 bases). Trimming removed 0 bases from V and 6 bases from J, with 10 bases in between. CDR1 and CDR2 (germline): SGHRS, YFSETQ. CDR3 length: 13 residues. The CDR3 bases are TGCGCCAGCAGCTTGGCCGGGGGTCGCGAGCAGTACTTC. Its protein is CASSLAGGREQYF. The full variable domain, in which reference TRBV5-1 and TRBJ2-7 provide the parts outside the CDR3, is KAGVTQTPRYLIKTRGQQVTLSCSPISGHRSVSWYQQTPGQGLQFLFEYFSETQRNKGNFPGRFSGRQFSNSRSEMNVSTLELGDSALYLCASSLAGGREQYFGPGTRLTVT.

This chain connects TRBV7-3 to TRBJ1-1; TRBD1 matches at 8 bases. The CDR3 extends over 16 amino acids. Losses at the gene ends were 5 bases for V and 1 base for J; bases not matched to a gene: 9. Germline-derived CDR1 and CDR2 are SGHTA and FQGTGA. The CDR3 loop is CASSLDRGAGNTEAFF. CDR3 coding DNA: TGTGCCAGCAGCCTCGACAGGGGCGCGGGGAACACTGAAGCTTTCTTT.

The chain uses TRBV30 and TRBJ1-6; D uncertain. The CDR3 totals 13 residues. CDR1 and CDR2 (germline): GTSNPN, SVGIG (reference sequence). V was shortened by 2 bases and J by 7 bases, with 9 bases between the two germline ends. CDR3 sequence: CAWSFDGNSPLHF. The CDR3 coding sequence is TGTGCCTGGAGTTTCGACGGGAATTCACCCCTCCACTTT.

V and J are TRBV5-6 and TRBJ2-3; the match to TRBD1 covers 7 bases. The CDR3 is made up of 13 amino acids. Germline loops: CDR1 SGHDT, CDR2 YYEEEE. V shed 7 bases, J shed 3 bases, and the junction held 5 bases outside the gene matches. CDR3 DNA sequence: TGTGCCAGCGCCGGGACAGCTACAGATACGCAGTATTTT. It encodes CASAGTATDTQYF.

The chain recombines TRBV6-1 with TRBJ1-2; 8 positions match TRBD1. Germline CDR1 MNHNS, CDR2 SASEGT. This CDR3 spans 14 amino acids. V lost 6 bases to trimming and J lost 6 bases; unmatched junction nucleotides: 9. The DNA for the CDR3 is TGTGCCAGCAGGGCAGACAGGGGAGCGCATGGCTACACCTTC. Translated: CASRADRGAHGYTF.

The chain carries TRBV4-3 and TRBJ2-2; 8 bases are shared with TRBD2. Germline CDR1 is LGHNA and CDR2 is YSLEER. V lost 4 bases to trimming and J lost 1 base; unmatched junction nucleotides: 8. This CDR3 region has 17 residues. The CDR3 DNA reads TGCGCCAGCAGCCTAAGAGCGCTAGCGGGGAACACCGGGGAGCTGTTTTTT. This translates into CASSLRALAGNTGELFF.

This clone turned up a few times. The gene calls are TRBV10-1 and TRBJ1-1; no clear D. Deletions cut 7 bases from V and 9 bases from J, with 9 bases between. This CDR3 is built from 10 residues. Germline lookup yields CDR1 WNHNN and CDR2 SYGVQD (reference sequence). The CDR3 here is CASIRKKAFF. For the CDR3, the DNA is TGCGCCAGCATCCGTAAAAAAGCTTTCTTT.

This clone was detected once. The rearrangement links TRBV30 to TRBJ2-1, with 14 bases that match TRBD2. The V gene's germline CDR1 is GTSNPN and CDR2 SVGIG (reference sequence). This CDR3 has 14 amino acids. CDR3: CAVRTSGGRNEQFF. The DNA of the CDR3 is TGTGCTGTTAGGACTAGCGGGGGGAGAAATGAGCAGTTCTTC.

The chain has TRBV2 and TRBJ2-7; 8 bases are shared with TRBD1. Per germline, CDR1 SNHLY and CDR2 FYNNEI. The CDR3 length is 14 residues. Germline trimming cut 4 bases from V and 6 bases from J; bases unmatched to any gene: 8. The CDR3 region has the DNA TGTGCCAGCAGTGGGGCCGAGACAGGGGCCGAGCAGTACTTC. Encoded protein: CASSGAETGAEQYF.

This rearrangement joins TRBV6-5 to TRBJ2-7; 11 bases match TRBD2. The CDR3 totals 13 residues. V dropped 5 bases and J dropped 4; count of bases not matched to a gene: 1. Germline loops: CDR1 MNHEY, CDR2 SVGAGI. CDR3 in DNA: TGTGCCAGCAGTCGACTAGCGGGGTACGAGCAGTACTTC. Its translation is CASSRLAGYEQYF.

V is TRBV7-9 and J is TRBJ2-7, with a tentative D call TRBD2 (7 bases). CDR1 SEHNR and CDR2 FQNEAQ come from the germline V gene (reference sequence). This CDR3 comprises 14 residues. V was cut by 0 bases and J by 6 bases, with 12 bases left in between. This chain's CDR3 is CASSLAGGPVEQYF. CDR3 coding DNA: TGTGCCAGCAGCTTAGCCGGGGGGCCTGTCGAGCAGTACTTC.

The chain employs TRBV11-2 and TRBJ2-1, with D possibly being TRBD2 (5 bases). The CDR3 is 12 amino acids. V lost 5 bases and J lost 13, with 15 bases in between. Germline CDR1 and CDR2: SGHAT and FQNNGV. The DNA of the CDR3 is TGTGCCAGCAGCCCCGGACTGGATTTACAGTTCTTC. Translation: CASSPGLDLQFF.

V and J are TRBV5-1 and TRBJ1-1, with D maybe TRBD1 (6 bases). CDR3 length: 14 residues. The V end lost 3 bases, the J end lost 0 bases, and 9 bases lay between the germline ends. In germline, CDR1 is SGHRS, CDR2 YFSETQ. The CDR3 is CASSSRGLNTEAFF. Written as DNA, the CDR3 is TGCGCCAGCAGCTCCAGGGGTTTGAACACTGAAGCTTTCTTT. The full variable domain, rest sourced from reference TRBV5-1 and TRBJ1-1, is KAGVTQTPRYLIKTRGQQVTLSCSPISGHRSVSWYQQTPGQGLQFLFEYFSETQRNKGNFPGRFSGRQFSNSRSEMNVSTLELGDSALYLCASSSRGLNTEAFFGQGTRLTVV.

This chain uses TRBV11-2 with TRBJ1-5; 10 bases map to TRBD1. From germline, CDR1 is SGHAT and CDR2 FQNNGV. CDR3 length: 15 amino acids. Trimming at V came to 5 bases and at J to 4 bases, leaving 5 bases not matched to a gene. This chain's CDR3 is CASSPGQGPNQPQHF. Here the CDR3 DNA reads TGTGCCAGCAGCCCGGGACAGGGGCCAAATCAGCCCCAGCATTTT.

This clone was seen a handful of times. The chain uses TRBV10-3 and TRBJ1-5; D may be TRBD1 (6 bases). V was trimmed by 8 bases and J by 2 bases, leaving 16 bases between them. The CDR3 is made up of 15 amino acids. Germline V lookup: CDR1 ENHRY, CDR2 SYGVKD. The CDR3 sequence: CAIARGLEGNQPQHF. For the CDR3, the DNA is TGTGCCATCGCGCGGGGGCTAGAGGGCAATCAGCCCCAGCATTTT.

This clone was found a few times. The rearrangement links TRBV6-1 to TRBJ2-1; 10 bases agree with TRBD2. The CDR3 has 16 amino acids. The ends lost 2 bases at V and 7 bases at J; junction bases unmatched: 8. Germline V gives CDR1 MNHNS, CDR2 SASEGT. As DNA, the CDR3 is TGTGCCAGCAGTGAAAGGAGCGGGGGGGCCCGGAATGAGCAGTTCTTC. Translated: CASSERSGGARNEQFF.

V gene TRBV27 combines with J gene TRBJ2-2; possibly TRBD1 for D (5 bases). The CDR3 covers 14 residues. The V end was cut by 5 bases, the J end by 3 bases, with 10 bases between. Looked up from germline, CDR1 is MNHEY and CDR2 is SMNVEV (reference sequence). CDR3 DNA sequence: TGTGCCAGCAGTCGGCAGGGATACACCGGGGAGCTGTTTTTT. Amino acids: CASSRQGYTGELFF.

The V call is TRBV4-1, the J call TRBJ2-6; 8 bases map to TRBD1. Germline CDR1 and CDR2: MGHRA and YSYEKL. The CDR3 totals 16 residues. V was clipped by 1 base and J by 9 bases; unmatched bases: 8. Here the CDR3 reads CASSQGEDRVFNVLTF. For the CDR3, the DNA is TGCGCCAGCAGCCAAGGCGAGGACAGGGTCTTCAACGTCCTGACTTTC.

The chain recombines TRBV5-1 with TRBJ2-3, with 8 bases that match TRBD2. The CDR3 covers 15 residues. Germline CDR1 reads SGHRS; CDR2 reads YFSETQ. J lost 4 bases, V lost 4 bases, and 8 bases had no gene match. The CDR3 DNA sequence: TGCGCCAGCAGCGTCCGGGGGGGCGCCGCAGATACGCAGTATTTT. Amino acid sequence: CASSVRGGAADTQYF.

This clone has only one observation. The rearrangement joins TRBV4-1 to TRBJ1-4, with D unclear. V shed 1 base and J shed 0 bases, with 9 bases lying between them. The CDR3 sequence is 16 residues long. CDR1 and CDR2 (germline): MGHRA, YSYEKL. In DNA form, the CDR3 reads TGCGCCAGCAGCCAAGTCAGGCGAGCAACTAATGAAAAACTGTTTTTT. This gives the protein CASSQVRRATNEKLFF.

The rearrangement uses TRBV5-1 and TRBJ1-2; 11 bases align to TRBD1. The CDR3 loop spans 15 amino acids. Germline V gives CDR1 SGHRS, CDR2 YFSETQ. V dropped 5 bases and J dropped 5; count of bases not matched to a gene: 8. The CDR3 spells CASSDRTGGAYGYTF. CDR3 bases: TGCGCCAGCAGTGACCGGACAGGGGGCGCGTATGGCTACACCTTC. Together with reference TRBV5-1 and TRBJ1-2, the CDR3 gives the full variable domain: KAGVTQTPRYLIKTRGQQVTLSCSPISGHRSVSWYQQTPGQGLQFLFEYFSETQRNKGNFPGRFSGRQFSNSRSEMNVSTLELGDSALYLCASSDRTGGAYGYTFGSGTRLTVV.